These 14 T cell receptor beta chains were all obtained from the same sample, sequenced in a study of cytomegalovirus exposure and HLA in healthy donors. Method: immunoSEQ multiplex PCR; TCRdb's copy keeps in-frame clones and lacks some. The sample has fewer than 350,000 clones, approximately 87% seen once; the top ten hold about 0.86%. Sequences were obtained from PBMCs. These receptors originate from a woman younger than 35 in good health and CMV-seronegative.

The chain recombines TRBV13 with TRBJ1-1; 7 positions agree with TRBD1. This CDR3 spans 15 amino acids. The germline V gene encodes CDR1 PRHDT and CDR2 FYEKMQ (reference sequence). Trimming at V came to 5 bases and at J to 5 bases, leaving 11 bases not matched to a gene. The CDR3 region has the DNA TGTGCCAGCAGCCCCCGACAGGGTGGACGGACTGAAGCTTTCTTT. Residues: CASSPRQGGRTEAFF. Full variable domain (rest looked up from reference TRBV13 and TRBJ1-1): AAGVIQSPRHLIKEKRETATLKCYPIPRHDTVYWYQQGPGQDPQFLISFYEKMQSDKGSIPDRFSAQQFSDYHSELNMSSLELGDSALYFCASSPRQGGRTEAFFGQGTRLTVV.

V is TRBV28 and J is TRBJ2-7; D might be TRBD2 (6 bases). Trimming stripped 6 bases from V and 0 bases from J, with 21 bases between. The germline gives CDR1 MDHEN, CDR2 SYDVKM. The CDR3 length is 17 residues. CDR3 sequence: CASSVNLISGSSYEQYF. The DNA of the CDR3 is TGTGCCAGCAGCGTAAATTTAATTAGCGGAAGCTCCTACGAGCAGTACTTC. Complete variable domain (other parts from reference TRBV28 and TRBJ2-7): DVKVTQSSRYLVKRTGEKVFLECVQDMDHENMFWYRQDPGLGLRLIYFSYDVKMKEKGDIPEGYSVSREKKERFSLILESASTNQTSMYLCASSVNLISGSSYEQYFGPGTRLTVT.

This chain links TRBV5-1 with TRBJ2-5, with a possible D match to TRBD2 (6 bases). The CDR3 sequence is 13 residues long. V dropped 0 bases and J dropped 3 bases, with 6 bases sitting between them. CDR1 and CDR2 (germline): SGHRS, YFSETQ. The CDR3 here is CASSLASEETQYF. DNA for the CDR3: TGCGCCAGCAGCTTGGCTAGCGAAGAGACCCAGTACTTC.

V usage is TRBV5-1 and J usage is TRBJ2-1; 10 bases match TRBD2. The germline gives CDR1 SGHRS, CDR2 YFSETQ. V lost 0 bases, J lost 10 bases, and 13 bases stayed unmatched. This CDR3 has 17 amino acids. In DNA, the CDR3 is TGCGCCAGCAGCTTGGAATCGGGACTAGCGACCAGGGGCGAGCAGTTCTTC. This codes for CASSLESGLATRGEQFF.

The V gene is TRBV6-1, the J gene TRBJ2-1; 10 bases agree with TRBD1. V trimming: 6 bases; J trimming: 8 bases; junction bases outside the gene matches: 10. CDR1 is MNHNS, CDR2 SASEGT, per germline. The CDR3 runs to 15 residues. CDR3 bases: TGTGCCAGCAGGATCTCGGGACAGGGGCTCTATGAGCAGTTCTTC. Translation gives CASRISGQGLYEQFF.

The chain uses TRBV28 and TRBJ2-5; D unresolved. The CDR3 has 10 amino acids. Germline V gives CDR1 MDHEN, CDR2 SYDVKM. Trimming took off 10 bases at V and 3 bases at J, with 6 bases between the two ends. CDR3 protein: CATREETQYF. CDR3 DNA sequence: TGTGCCACCCGGGAAGAGACCCAGTACTTC.

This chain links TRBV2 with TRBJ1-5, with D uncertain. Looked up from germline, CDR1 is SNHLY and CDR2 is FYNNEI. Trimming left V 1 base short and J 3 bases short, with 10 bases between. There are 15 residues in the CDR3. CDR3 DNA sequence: TGTGCCAGCAGTGAAGAGAGGGCGGACAATCAGCCCCAGCATTTT. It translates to CASSEERADNQPQHF.

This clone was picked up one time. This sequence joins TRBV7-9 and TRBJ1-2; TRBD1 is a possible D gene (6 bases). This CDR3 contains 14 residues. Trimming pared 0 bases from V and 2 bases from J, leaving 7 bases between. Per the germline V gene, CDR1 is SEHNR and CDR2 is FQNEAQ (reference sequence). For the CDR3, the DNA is TGTGCCAGCAGCTTAGCCGACAGGAACTATGGCTACACCTTC. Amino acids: CASSLADRNYGYTF.

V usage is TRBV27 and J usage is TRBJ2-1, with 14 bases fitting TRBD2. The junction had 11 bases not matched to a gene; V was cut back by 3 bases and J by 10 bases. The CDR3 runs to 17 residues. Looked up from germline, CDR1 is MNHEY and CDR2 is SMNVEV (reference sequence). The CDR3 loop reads CASSFLNPGLAGEEQFF. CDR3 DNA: TGTGCCAGCAGTTTCCTTAATCCGGGACTAGCGGGAGAAGAGCAGTTCTTC.

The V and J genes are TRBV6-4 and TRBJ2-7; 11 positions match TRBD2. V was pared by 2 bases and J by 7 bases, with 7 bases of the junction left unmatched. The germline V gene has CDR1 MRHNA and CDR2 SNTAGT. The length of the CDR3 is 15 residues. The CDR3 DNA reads TGTGCCAGCAGTGACGGGACTAGCGGCCGGAGGGAGCAGTACTTC. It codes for CASSDGTSGRREQYF.

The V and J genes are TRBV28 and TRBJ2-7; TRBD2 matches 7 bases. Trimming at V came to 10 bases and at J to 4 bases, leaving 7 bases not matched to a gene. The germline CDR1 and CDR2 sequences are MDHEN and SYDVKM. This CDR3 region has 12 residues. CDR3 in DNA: TGTGCCATTCGGGGGGAGACTTACGAGCAGTACTTC. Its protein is CAIRGETYEQYF.

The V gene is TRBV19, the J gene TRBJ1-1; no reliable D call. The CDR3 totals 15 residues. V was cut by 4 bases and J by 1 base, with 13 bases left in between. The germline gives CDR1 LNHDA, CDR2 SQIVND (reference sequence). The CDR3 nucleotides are TGTGCCAGTAGTACCGAGCCCACGTCGAACACTGAAGCTTTCTTT. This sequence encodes CASSTEPTSNTEAFF.

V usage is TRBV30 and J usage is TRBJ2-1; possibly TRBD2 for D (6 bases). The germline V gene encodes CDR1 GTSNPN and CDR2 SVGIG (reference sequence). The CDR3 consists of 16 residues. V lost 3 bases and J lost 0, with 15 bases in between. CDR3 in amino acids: CAWSGPGGVSYNEQFF. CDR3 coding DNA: TGTGCCTGGAGCGGCCCAGGCGGGGTCTCCTACAATGAGCAGTTCTTC.

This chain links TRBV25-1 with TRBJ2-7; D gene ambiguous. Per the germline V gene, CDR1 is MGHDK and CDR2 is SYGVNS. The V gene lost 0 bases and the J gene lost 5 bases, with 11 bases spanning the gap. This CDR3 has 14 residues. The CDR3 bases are TGTGCCAGCAGTGAATATTCCCAGGCCCACGAGCAGTACTTC. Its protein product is CASSEYSQAHEQYF.